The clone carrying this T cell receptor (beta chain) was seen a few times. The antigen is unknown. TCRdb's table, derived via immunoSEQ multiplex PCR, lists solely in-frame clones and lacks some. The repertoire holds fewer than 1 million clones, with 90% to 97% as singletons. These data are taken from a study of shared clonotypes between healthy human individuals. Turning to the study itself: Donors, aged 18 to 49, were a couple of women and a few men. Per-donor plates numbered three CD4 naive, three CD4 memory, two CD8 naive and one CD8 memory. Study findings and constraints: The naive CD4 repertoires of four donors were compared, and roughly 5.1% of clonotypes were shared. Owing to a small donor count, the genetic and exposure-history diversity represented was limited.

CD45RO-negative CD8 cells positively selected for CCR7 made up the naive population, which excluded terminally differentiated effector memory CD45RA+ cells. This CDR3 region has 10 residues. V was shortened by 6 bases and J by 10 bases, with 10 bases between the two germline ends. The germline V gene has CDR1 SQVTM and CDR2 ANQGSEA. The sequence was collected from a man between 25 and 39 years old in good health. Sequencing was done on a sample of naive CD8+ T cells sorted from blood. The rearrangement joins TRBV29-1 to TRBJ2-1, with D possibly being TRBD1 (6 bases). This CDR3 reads CSVGQPEQFF. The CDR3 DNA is TGCAGCGTAGGACAGCCCGAGCAGTTCTTC.